Included here is one TCR beta chain sequence, with context. CDR1 and CDR2 from the germline V gene are MGHDK and SYGVNS. The ends lost 4 bases at V and 6 bases at J; junction bases unmatched: 3. The CDR3 sequence is 13 residues long. This specimen belongs to a study of blood T cell repertoires in COVID-19. Across the study: Samples taken during acute and convalescent COVID-19 were collected in the United States, Italy and Spain. Nucleic acid was either cDNA or gDNA, and it came from T cells, B-cell-depleted T cells, or PBMCs.

Using immunoSEQ multiplex PCR, the repertoire was profiled, and TCRdb retains in-frame clones only, with some absent. Counted here are approximately 49,000 clones, approximately 84% occurring once; the ten biggest clones make up roughly 2.5%. V gene TRBV25-1 combines with J gene TRBJ1-1, with 9 bases lining up with TRBD1. The TCR originated in a man aged 45-60 years with acute or convalescent COVID-19. Sequenced material: peripheral blood. The CDR3 coding sequence is TGTGCCAGCAGTGCCCGACAGGGGGCTGAAGCTTTCTTT. Amino acids: CASSARQGAEAFF.